This is a list of T cell receptor beta chains from one sample in a study of blood T cell repertoires in COVID-19. Repertoires were generated with immunoSEQ multiplex PCR, while TCRdb's copy carries only in-frame clones and drops some. Counted here are 130,000 to 150,000 clones, 65% to 85% occurring once; the ten biggest clones make up over 6.5%. Sequenced input: peripheral blood. These TCRs come from a man between 50 and 59 years old with active or convalescent COVID-19. Both conserved end residues are part of each CDR3. The D gene is left open where the match is weak. The size entry is marked missing in some rows and otherwise reads once, few, many or a size class.

J | size | D | V | DNA | CDR3
TRBJ1-2 | NA | TRBD1 | TRBV18 | TGTGCCAGCTCACCATGGCCCCTGACAGGGGGAGACGGCTACACCTTC | CASSPWPLTGGDGYTF
TRBJ2-6 | NA | NA | TRBV15 | TGTGCCACCAGCGGACTCAAACTTCCCTCTGGGGCCAACGTCCTGACTTTC | CATSGLKLPSGANVLTF
TRBJ2-7 | NA | NA | TRBV14 | TGTGCCAGCAGTCGACAGTCCCTCGAGCAGTACTTC | CASSRQSLEQYF
TRBJ2-1 | NA | TRBD2 | TRBV23-1 | TGCGCCAGCAGTCAATCTAAGACAGTACCGGGACTAGCGGGAGAGGAGACCTACAATGAGCAGTTCTTC | CASSQSKTVPGLAGEETYNEQFF
TRBJ1-2 | NA | TRBD1 | TRBV19 | TGTGCCAGTAGTATAGGGGACAGTTCGAACTATGGCTACACCTTC | CASSIGDSSNYGYTF
TRBJ2-7 | NA | TRBD2 | TRBV28 | TGTGCCAGCAGGACTAGCCGGTACGAGCAGTACTTC | CASRTSRYEQYF
TRBJ1-6 | NA | NA | TRBV25-1 | TGTGCCAGCAGAACAGGGCCTAATTCACCCCTCCACTTT | CASRTGPNSPLHF
TRBJ2-7 | NA | NA | TRBV29-1 | TGCAGCGTTGAGAGGACTGGCTCGGCGGAGCAGTACTTC | CSVERTGSAEQYF
TRBJ2-7 | few | NA | TRBV4-1 | TGCGCCAGCAGCCAAGGGCGGCAGGGGGGAGAGCAGTACTTC | CASSQGRQGGEQYF
TRBJ2-5 | NA | NA | TRBV7-3 | TGTGCCAGCAGCTTAACGGGGGGACGGCAAGAGACCCAGTACTTC | CASSLTGGRQETQYF
TRBJ1-5 | NA | NA | TRBV4-1 | TGCGCCAGCAGCCAAGATCAAGGTGGACTAAGCAATCAGCCCCAGCATTTT | CASSQDQGGLSNQPQHF
TRBJ1-6 | NA | NA | TRBV7-3 | TGTGCCAGCAGCGACACTCCGGAGGGCTCACCCCTCCACTTT | CASSDTPEGSPLHF
TRBJ2-7 | NA | TRBD2 | TRBV11-2 | TGTGCCAGCAGCGTCGTGAGGCTAGCGGGAGTATCCCACGAGCAGTACTTC | CASSVVRLAGVSHEQYF
TRBJ2-5 | NA | TRBD2 | TRBV7-2 | TGTGCCAGCAGCCCCTTAGCGGGAGGGAAGGAGACCCAGTACTTC | CASSPLAGGKETQYF
TRBJ2-7 | NA | NA | TRBV7-3 | TGTGCCAGCAGCTTATGGCAGGGCTACGAGCAGTACTTC | CASSLWQGYEQYF
TRBJ1-2 | NA | NA | TRBV3-1/TRBV3-2 | TGTGCCAGCAGCCAAGGGGGGCAGGGTGGGGTATATGGCTACACCTTC | CASSQGGQGGVYGYTF
TRBJ1-3 | NA | TRBD1 | TRBV4-1 | TGCGCCAGCAGCCAAGTCTGGACAGGGGGTGGGAGCTCTGGAAACACCATATATTTT | CASSQVWTGGGSSGNTIYF
TRBJ2-5 | NA | TRBD2 | TRBV3-1/TRBV3-2 | TGTGCCAGCAGCCGACTTCTAGCGGGAGCGGGGGAGACCCAGTACTTC | CASSRLLAGAGETQYF
TRBJ2-7 | NA | NA | TRBV28 | TGTGCCAGCAGTTCCAGGTTTTTGCTTGGGTCCTACGAGCAGTACTTC | CASSSRFLLGSYEQYF
TRBJ2-1 | NA | NA | TRBV1 | TGCACCAGCAGGGGGAACAGGGGGCTCAATGAGCAGTTCTTC | CTSRGNRGLNEQFF
TRBJ2-2 | NA | NA | TRBV2 | TGTGCCAGCAGTGAATTTTCGGTTAACACCGGGGAGCTGTTTTTT | CASSEFSVNTGELFF
TRBJ2-5 | NA | TRBD1 | TRBV3-1/TRBV3-2 | TGTGCCAGCAGCCCCCGACAGGGGGCGACTCAAGAGACCCAGTACTTC | CASSPRQGATQETQYF
TRBJ2-2 | few | NA | TRBV27 | TGTGCCAGCAGTTTATGGGGGGACACCGGGGAGCTGTTTTTT | CASSLWGDTGELFF
TRBJ2-7 | NA | TRBD2 | TRBV5-1 | TGCGCCAGCAGCTTGGTTCTAGCGGGAAACGAGCAGTACTTC | CASSLVLAGNEQYF
TRBJ2-7 | once | TRBD2 | TRBV3-1/TRBV3-2 | TGTGCCAGCAGCCCACTAGCGGGAGCGAGTATCGAGCAGTACTTC | CASSPLAGASIEQYF
TRBJ1-5 | NA | NA | TRBV5-1 | TGCGCCAGCAGCTTACGGGGCAGGGGAGAGGGTCAGCCCCAGCATTTT | CASSLRGRGEGQPQHF
TRBJ2-7 | NA | TRBD1 | TRBV5-1 | TGCGCCAGCAGCGCCCTGACAGGGGGCCCAGACGAGCAGTACTTC | CASSALTGGPDEQYF
TRBJ2-7 | NA | TRBD2 | TRBV11-1 | TGTGCCAGCAGCCCGCTACTAGCGGGTCCCTACGAGCAGTACTTC | CASSPLLAGPYEQYF
TRBJ2-5 | NA | NA | TRBV28 | TGTGCCAGCAGTTTATCGCAGCAAGAGACCCAGTACTTC | CASSLSQQETQYF
TRBJ1-4 | NA | TRBD1 | TRBV2 | TGTGCCAGCAGGGCCCCCGGGACAGGGAGTAAAAAACTGTTTTTT | CASRAPGTGSKKLFF
TRBJ1-2 | NA | NA | TRBV24-1 | TGTGCCACCACCATAATCTATGGCTCAGGCTATGGCTACACCTTC | CATTIIYGSGYGYTF
TRBJ2-7 | few | NA | TRBV11-2 | TGTGCCAGCAGCTTCCTAGCGACCTCCTACGAGCAGTACTTC | CASSFLATSYEQYF
TRBJ1-2 | NA | TRBD1 | TRBV27 | TGTGCCAGCAGTTTAAACAGGGACAGCGGATTGGGCTACACCTTC | CASSLNRDSGLGYTF
TRBJ2-2 | few | TRBD2 | TRBV19 | TGTGCCAGTAGTATAGCAGCGGGAGAAGGGACCGGGGAGCTGTTTTTT | CASSIAAGEGTGELFF
TRBJ2-2 | NA | TRBD2 | TRBV7-7 | TGTGCCAGCAGCTTTTCCAGCGGGAGTGCCACCGGGGAGCTGTTTTTT | CASSFSSGSATGELFF
TRBJ2-7 | once | NA | TRBV11-1 | TGTGCCAGCAGCCGTAGACTAGCCTACGAGCAGTACTTC | CASSRRLAYEQYF
TRBJ2-7 | NA | TRBD2 | TRBV29-1 | TGCAGCGTTGAGGGTAGCGGGAGGTACGAGCAGTACTTC | CSVEGSGRYEQYF
TRBJ2-1 | few | TRBD2 | TRBV12-5 | TGTGCTAGTGGTTTGGTACCTTCTAGACTAGCGGGAGCGGAGGGGACCTACAATGAGCAGTTCTTC | CASGLVPSRLAGAEGTYNEQFF
TRBJ2-7 | NA | NA | TRBV27 | TGTGCCAGCAGTCCCCGACTCCCCTACGAGCAGTACTTC | CASSPRLPYEQYF
TRBJ2-2 | NA | NA | TRBV12-5 | TGTGCTAGTGGTTTGGTACAGGCTGGCGGGGAGCTGTTTTTT | CASGLVQAGGELFF
TRBJ2-3 | NA | TRBD2 | TRBV30 | TGTGCCTGGAGCTTTTGGGAGGGCCAGGATACGCAGTATTTT | CAWSFWEGQDTQYF
TRBJ2-5 | NA | NA | TRBV10-1 | TGCGCCAGCAGCATAGGGGCAGGCCAAGAGACCCAGTACTTC | CASSIGAGQETQYF
TRBJ2-2 | NA | NA | TRBV18 | TGTGCCTTCACAGTATACCTACCCGGGGAGCTGTTTTTT | CAFTVYLPGELFF
TRBJ2-7 | few | TRBD2 | TRBV28 | TGTGCCAGCAGTTTGAAGGCTAGCGGAGCCTACGAGCAGTACTTC | CASSLKASGAYEQYF
TRBJ2-3 | NA | NA | TRBV29-1 | TGCAGCTCTCAAGGGGACACAGATACGCAGTATTTT | CSSQGDTDTQYF
TRBJ2-3 | NA | TRBD2 | TRBV7-2 | TGTGCCAGCAGCTTAGCGACGTGGGCTAGCGGAAGCACAGATACGCAGTATTTT | CASSLATWASGSTDTQYF
TRBJ2-7 | NA | TRBD2 | TRBV5-1 | TGCGCCAGCAGCTTGTCCAGACTAGCGGGAGAGTACGAGCAGTACTTC | CASSLSRLAGEYEQYF
TRBJ2-3 | NA | TRBD1 | TRBV27 | TGTGCCAGCAGGGTCCCCCACCTACAGGGGGCGTCAGATACGCAGTATTTT | CASRVPHLQGASDTQYF